Below are 15 T cell receptor beta chains sequenced from a single sample in a study of OX40 agonist ivuxolimab in advanced cancers. The data were produced by immunoSEQ multiplex PCR, yet TCRdb's version contains in-frame clones alone and is incomplete. The sample lists around 94,000 clones; more than 75% were seen once. The sequences come from CD4+ or CD8+ T cells sorted from blood, collected in a trial of the OX40 agonist ivuxolimab. These receptors originate from an adult with an advanced solid tumor such as melanoma, head and neck, liver or kidney cancer.

The chain uses TRBV7-2 and TRBJ1-3, with D maybe TRBD1 (5 bases). There are 17 residues in the CDR3. V gave up 0 bases and J gave up 2 bases, with 14 bases separating them. The germline V gene encodes CDR1 SGHTA and CDR2 FQGNSA. The CDR3 sequence: CASSLAAGGSTGNTIYF. The CDR3 DNA reads TGTGCCAGCAGCTTAGCCGCCGGGGGATCTACTGGAAACACCATATATTTT.

This sequence joins TRBV9 and TRBJ2-7; D remains ambiguous. Germline CDR1 SGDLS, CDR2 YYNGEE. This CDR3 region has 15 residues. V gave up 0 bases and J gave up 0 bases, with 10 bases separating them. In DNA, the CDR3 is TGTGCCAGCAGCGTAGAGTCCGGGTTCTCCTACGAGCAGTACTTC. It translates to CASSVESGFSYEQYF.

The chain recombines TRBV30 with TRBJ1-1; D is perhaps TRBD1 (6 bases). Trimming left V 4 bases short and J 4 bases short, with 13 bases between. Germline V gene lookup returns CDR1 GTSNPN and CDR2 SVGIG (reference sequence). This CDR3 is built from 13 residues. The CDR3 nucleotides read TGTGCCTGGAAGTCGGGGGGCGTCACTGAAGCTTTCTTT. Protein product: CAWKSGGVTEAFF.

The CDR3 loop is CASSLDASGSGELFF. In DNA form, the CDR3 reads TGTGCCAGCAGCTTAGATGCTTCCGGGTCCGGGGAGCTGTTTTTT. The chain combines TRBV7-2 with TRBJ2-2; D unclear. The V end lost 1 base, the J end lost 6 bases, and 12 bases lay between the germline ends. The CDR3 is 15 residues long. In germline, CDR1 is SGHTA, CDR2 FQGNSA.

The CDR3 sequence is CASSPGQGSYEQYF. The CDR3 bases are TGTGCCAGCTCACCTGGACAGGGCTCCTACGAGCAGTACTTC. The chain combines TRBV18 with TRBJ2-7; 8 bases are a match to TRBD1. This CDR3 has 14 residues. Germline V gene sequence: CDR1 KGHSH, CDR2 LQKENI. V was pared by 3 bases and J by 0 bases, with 1 base of the junction left unmatched.

This chain connects TRBV5-4 to TRBJ2-5, with D perhaps TRBD1 (6 bases). Trimming removed 5 bases from V and 4 bases from J, with 12 bases in between. Per the germline V gene, CDR1 is SGHNT and CDR2 is YYREEE (reference sequence). This CDR3 comprises 13 residues. CDR3 sequence: CASSFDRSETQYF. CDR3 DNA: TGTGCCAGCAGTTTTGACAGGTCAGAGACCCAGTACTTC.

This sequence joins TRBV30 and TRBJ2-7, with a weak D call TRBD2 (6 bases). V was trimmed by 7 bases and J by 0 bases, leaving 10 bases between them. CDR1 GTSNPN and CDR2 SVGIG come from the germline V gene (reference sequence). CDR3 length: 12 residues. This CDR3 is CASGTSSYEQYF. The CDR3 coding sequence is TGTGCCTCCGGGACTTCCTCCTACGAGCAGTACTTC.

The chain couples TRBV10-3 to TRBJ2-3, with TRBD2 identical over 8 bases. Germline loops: CDR1 ENHRY, CDR2 SYGVKD. With 3 bases clipped from V and 8 bases from J, the junction kept 10 bases outside the gene matches. This CDR3 contains 15 residues. The CDR3 coding sequence is TGTGCCATCAGTGAACCCCGGGAGGGCCGGGGTACGCAGTATTTT. Its protein product is CAISEPREGRGTQYF.

As regards this clone: The junction does not match germline at one end; this may be a read error. The rearrangement joins TRBV6-5 to TRBJ2-7; no reliable D call. This CDR3 has 11 amino acids. Germline-derived CDR1 and CDR2 are MNHEY and SVGAGI. CDR3 DNA sequence: TGTGCCAGCAGCCAAACGGCCGCCTACCACTTC. This codes for CASSQTAAYHF.

The chain has TRBV9 and TRBJ1-1, with unresolved D. V was clipped by 0 bases and J by 2 bases, with 5 bases between them. The germline V gene has CDR1 SGDLS and CDR2 YYNGEE. The CDR3 spans 13 residues. CDR3 in DNA: TGTGCCAGCAGCGTAGAAGTAAACACTGAAGCTTTCTTT. This codes for CASSVEVNTEAFF. Full variable domain (outside the CDR3, taken from reference TRBV9 and TRBJ1-1): DSGVTQTPKHLITATGQRVTLRCSPRSGDLSVYWYQQSLDQGLQFLIQYYNGEERAKGNILERFSAQQFPDLHSELNLSSLELGDSALYFCASSVEVNTEAFFGQGTRLTVV.

This clone was detected only once. The genes are TRBV7-9 and TRBJ2-3, with D uncertain. This CDR3 has 14 amino acids. Trimming shortened V by 2 bases and J by 3 bases, and 9 bases separated the two germline ends. CDR1 is SEHNR and CDR2 is FQNEAQ in the germline V gene (reference sequence). CDR3 protein: CASSLLGLTDTQYF. CDR3 sequence (DNA): TGTGCCAGCAGCTTATTAGGTCTGACAGATACGCAGTATTTT.

V and J are TRBV7-9 and TRBJ2-1; 12 bases align to TRBD2. The trim removed 3 bases at V and 10 bases at J, leaving 7 bases unmatched. From germline, CDR1 is SEHNR and CDR2 FQNEAQ (reference sequence). The CDR3 spans 15 residues. CDR3 in amino acids: CASSLTSGSREEQFF. The CDR3 region has the DNA TGTGCCAGCAGCTTGACTAGCGGGAGTAGGGAAGAGCAGTTCTTC.

This chain links TRBV5-4 with TRBJ2-3; D is ambiguous. The germline V gene has CDR1 SGHNT and CDR2 YYREEE (reference sequence). V was pared by 0 bases and J by 3 bases, with 5 bases between. The CDR3 length is 13 residues. CDR3: CASSLAATDTQYF. CDR3 bases: TGTGCCAGCAGCTTGGCGGCGACAGATACGCAGTATTTT.

The chain recombines TRBV2 with TRBJ2-7, with 10 bases fitting TRBD1. Germline lookup yields CDR1 SNHLY and CDR2 FYNNEI. After removal of 4 bases from V and 2 bases from J, the junction contained 5 bases not matched to a gene. The CDR3 covers 15 residues. The DNA of the CDR3 is TGTGCCAGCAGTGGAGACAGGGGGCACCCCTACGAGCAGTACTTC. This sequence encodes CASSGDRGHPYEQYF.

The V and J genes are TRBV7-8 and TRBJ2-2; 12 bases map to TRBD2. Germline loops: CDR1 SGHVS, CDR2 FQNEAQ. The CDR3 covers 18 residues. Trimming removed 5 bases from V and 6 bases from J; junction bases left unmatched: 13. CDR3 in amino acids: CASSPDPTSGRGAGELFF. In DNA form, the CDR3 reads TGTGCCAGCAGCCCCGACCCGACTAGCGGGAGAGGCGCCGGGGAGCTGTTTTTT.